This T cell receptor beta chain was found in a study of T-cell reconstitution after alpha-beta-depleted transplantation in children. Unique molecular identifiers were built into the TCRbeta library. Using its own MiXCR run on the PCR reads, TCRdb lists one record per CDR3 protein. The table has approximately 590,000 distinct CDR3 sequences, roughly a tenth seen once. This clonotype was observed a handful of times. This TCR was recovered from a human donor who donated a stem cell graft to a child with acute myeloid leukemia. Here the sequenced sample was PBMCs from the stem cell graft donor, taken from the stem cell graft.

As DNA, the CDR3 is TGTGCCAGCAGCCAAAAAGACTCAACGGGAGCTTTCTTT. Its protein product is CASSQKDSTGAFF. V and J are TRBV3-1 and TRBJ1-1; the D is unclear. The V and J ends lost 2 bases and 10 bases respectively, with 14 bases between them. CDR3 size: 13 residues. The germline gives CDR1 LGHDT, CDR2 YNNKEL (reference sequence).